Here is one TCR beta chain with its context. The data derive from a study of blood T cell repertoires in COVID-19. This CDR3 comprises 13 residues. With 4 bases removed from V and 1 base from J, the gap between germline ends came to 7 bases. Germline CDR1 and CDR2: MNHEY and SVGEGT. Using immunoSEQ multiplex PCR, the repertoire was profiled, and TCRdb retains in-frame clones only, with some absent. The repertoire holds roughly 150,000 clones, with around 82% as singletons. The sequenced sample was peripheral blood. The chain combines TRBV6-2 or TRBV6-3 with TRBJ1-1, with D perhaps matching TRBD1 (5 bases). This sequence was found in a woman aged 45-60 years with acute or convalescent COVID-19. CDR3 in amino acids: CASSFGQNTEAFF. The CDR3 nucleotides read TGTGCCAGCAGTTTCGGACAGAACACTGAAGCTTTCTTT.